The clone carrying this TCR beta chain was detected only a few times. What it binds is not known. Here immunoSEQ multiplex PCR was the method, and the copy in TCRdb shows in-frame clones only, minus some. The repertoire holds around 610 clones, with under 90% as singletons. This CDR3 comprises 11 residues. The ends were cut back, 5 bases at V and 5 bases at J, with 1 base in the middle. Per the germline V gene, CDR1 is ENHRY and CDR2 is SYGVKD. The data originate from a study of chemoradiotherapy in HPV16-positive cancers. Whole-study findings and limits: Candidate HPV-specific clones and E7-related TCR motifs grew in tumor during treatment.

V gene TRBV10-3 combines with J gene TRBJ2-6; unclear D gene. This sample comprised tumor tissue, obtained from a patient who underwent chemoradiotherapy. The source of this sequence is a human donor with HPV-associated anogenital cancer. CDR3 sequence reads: CAISRANVLTF. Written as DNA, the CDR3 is TGTGCCATCAGTCGGGCCAACGTCCTGACTTTC.